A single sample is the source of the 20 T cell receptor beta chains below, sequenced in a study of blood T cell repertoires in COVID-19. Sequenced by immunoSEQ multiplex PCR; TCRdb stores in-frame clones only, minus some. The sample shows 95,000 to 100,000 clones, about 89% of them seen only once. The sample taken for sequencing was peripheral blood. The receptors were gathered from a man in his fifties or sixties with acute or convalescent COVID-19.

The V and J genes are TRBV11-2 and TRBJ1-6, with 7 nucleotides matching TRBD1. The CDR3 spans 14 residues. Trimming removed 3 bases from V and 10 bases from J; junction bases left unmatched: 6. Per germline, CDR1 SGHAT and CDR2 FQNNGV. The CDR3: CASSFTRGQSPLHF. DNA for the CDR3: TGTGCCAGCAGCTTCACAAGGGGGCAGTCACCCCTCCACTTT.

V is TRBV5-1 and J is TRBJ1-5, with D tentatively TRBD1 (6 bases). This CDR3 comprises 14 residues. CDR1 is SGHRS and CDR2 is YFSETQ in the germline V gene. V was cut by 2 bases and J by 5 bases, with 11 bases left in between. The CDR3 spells CASSLIGGDQPQHF. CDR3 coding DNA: TGCGCCAGCAGCTTAATAGGGGGTGATCAGCCCCAGCATTTT.

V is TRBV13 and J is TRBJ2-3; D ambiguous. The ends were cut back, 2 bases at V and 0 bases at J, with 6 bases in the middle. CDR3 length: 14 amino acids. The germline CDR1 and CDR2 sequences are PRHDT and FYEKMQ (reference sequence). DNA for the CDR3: TGTGCCAGCAGCTTATACGGTAGCACAGATACGCAGTATTTT. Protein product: CASSLYGSTDTQYF.

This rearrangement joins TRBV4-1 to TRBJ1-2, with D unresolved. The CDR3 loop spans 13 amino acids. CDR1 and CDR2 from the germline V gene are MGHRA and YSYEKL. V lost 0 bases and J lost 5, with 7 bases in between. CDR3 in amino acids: CASSQDGEYGYTF. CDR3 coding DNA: TGCGCCAGCAGCCAAGATGGGGAGTATGGCTACACCTTC.

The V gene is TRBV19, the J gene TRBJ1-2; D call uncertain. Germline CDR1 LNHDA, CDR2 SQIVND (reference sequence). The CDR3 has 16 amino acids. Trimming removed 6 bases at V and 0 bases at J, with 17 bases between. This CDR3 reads CASSTRREGANYGYTF. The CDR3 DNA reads TGTGCCAGTAGCACAAGGAGGGAGGGAGCTAACTATGGCTACACCTTC.

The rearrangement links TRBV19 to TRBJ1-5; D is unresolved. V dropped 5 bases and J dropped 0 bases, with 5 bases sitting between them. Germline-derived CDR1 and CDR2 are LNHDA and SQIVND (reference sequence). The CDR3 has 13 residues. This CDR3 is CASSAYSNQPQHF. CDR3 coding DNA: TGTGCCAGTAGTGCGTATAGCAATCAGCCCCAGCATTTT.

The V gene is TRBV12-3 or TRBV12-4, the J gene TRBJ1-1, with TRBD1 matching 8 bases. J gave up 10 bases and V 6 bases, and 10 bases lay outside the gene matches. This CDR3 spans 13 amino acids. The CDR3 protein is CASRTGVSIGAFF. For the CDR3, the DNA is TGTGCCAGCAGGACAGGGGTAAGCATTGGAGCTTTCTTT.

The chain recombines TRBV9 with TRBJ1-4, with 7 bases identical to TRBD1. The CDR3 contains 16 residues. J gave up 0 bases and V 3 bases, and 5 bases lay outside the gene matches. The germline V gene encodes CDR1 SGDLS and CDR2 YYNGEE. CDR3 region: CASSGGTAATNEKLFF. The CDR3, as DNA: TGTGCCAGCAGCGGCGGGACAGCAGCAACTAATGAAAAACTGTTTTTT. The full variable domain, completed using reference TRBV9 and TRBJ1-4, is DSGVTQTPKHLITATGQRVTLRCSPRSGDLSVYWYQQSLDQGLQFLIQYYNGEERAKGNILERFSAQQFPDLHSELNLSSLELGDSALYFCASSGGTAATNEKLFFGSGTQLSVL.

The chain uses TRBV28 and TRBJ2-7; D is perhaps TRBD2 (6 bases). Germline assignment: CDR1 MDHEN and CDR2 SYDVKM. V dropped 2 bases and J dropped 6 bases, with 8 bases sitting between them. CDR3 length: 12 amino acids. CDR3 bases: TGTGCCAGCAGTTTAGGGGGACTCGAGCAGTACTTC. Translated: CASSLGGLEQYF.

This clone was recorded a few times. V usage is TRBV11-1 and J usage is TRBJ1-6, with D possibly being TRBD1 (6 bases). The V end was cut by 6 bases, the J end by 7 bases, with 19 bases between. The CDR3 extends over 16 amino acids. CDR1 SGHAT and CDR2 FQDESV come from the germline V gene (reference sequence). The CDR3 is CASRSARGPGNSPLHF. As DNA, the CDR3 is TGTGCCAGCAGGTCAGCCAGGGGCCCCGGGAATTCACCCCTCCACTTT.

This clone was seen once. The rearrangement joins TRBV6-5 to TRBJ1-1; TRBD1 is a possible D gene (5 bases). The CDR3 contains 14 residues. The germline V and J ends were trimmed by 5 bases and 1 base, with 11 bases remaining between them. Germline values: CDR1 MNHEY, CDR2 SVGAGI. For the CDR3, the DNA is TGTGCCAGCAGTAAAATCGGACAGAACACTGAAGCTTTCTTT. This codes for CASSKIGQNTEAFF.

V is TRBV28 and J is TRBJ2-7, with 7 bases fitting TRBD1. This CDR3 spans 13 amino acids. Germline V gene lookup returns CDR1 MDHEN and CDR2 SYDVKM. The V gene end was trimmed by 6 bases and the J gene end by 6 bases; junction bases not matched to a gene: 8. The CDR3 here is CASRVTGFGEQYF. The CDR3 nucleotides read TGTGCCAGCAGGGTGACAGGGTTTGGCGAGCAGTACTTC. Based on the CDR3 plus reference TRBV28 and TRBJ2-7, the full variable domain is DVKVTQSSRYLVKRTGEKVFLECVQDMDHENMFWYRQDPGLGLRLIYFSYDVKMKEKGDIPEGYSVSREKKERFSLILESASTNQTSMYLCASRVTGFGEQYFGPGTRLTVT.

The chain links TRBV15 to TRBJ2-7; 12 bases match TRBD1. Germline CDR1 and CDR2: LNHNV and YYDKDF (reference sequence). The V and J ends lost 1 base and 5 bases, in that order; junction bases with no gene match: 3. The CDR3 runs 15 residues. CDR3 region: CATSRGGQGAHEQYF. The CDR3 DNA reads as TGTGCCACCAGCAGAGGGGGACAGGGGGCCCACGAGCAGTACTTC.

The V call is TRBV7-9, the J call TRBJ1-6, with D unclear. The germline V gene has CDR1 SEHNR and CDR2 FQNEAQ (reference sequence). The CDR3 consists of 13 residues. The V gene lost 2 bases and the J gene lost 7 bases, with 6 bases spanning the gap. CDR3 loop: CASSLKPNSPLHF. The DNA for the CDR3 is TGTGCCAGCAGCTTAAAGCCCAATTCACCCCTCCACTTT.

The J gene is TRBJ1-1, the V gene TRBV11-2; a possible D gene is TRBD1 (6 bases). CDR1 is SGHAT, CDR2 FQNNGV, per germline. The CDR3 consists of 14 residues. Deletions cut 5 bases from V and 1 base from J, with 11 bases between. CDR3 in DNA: TGTGCCAGCAGCCCACCGACAGGGAACACTGAAGCTTTCTTT. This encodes CASSPPTGNTEAFF.

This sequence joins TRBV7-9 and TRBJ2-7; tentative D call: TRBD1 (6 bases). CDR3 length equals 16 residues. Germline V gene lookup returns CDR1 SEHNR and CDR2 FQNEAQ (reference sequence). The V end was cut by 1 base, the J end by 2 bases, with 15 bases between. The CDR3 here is CASSLEGTLVTYEQYF. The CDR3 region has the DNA TGTGCCAGCAGCTTAGAGGGGACACTCGTGACCTACGAGCAGTACTTC.

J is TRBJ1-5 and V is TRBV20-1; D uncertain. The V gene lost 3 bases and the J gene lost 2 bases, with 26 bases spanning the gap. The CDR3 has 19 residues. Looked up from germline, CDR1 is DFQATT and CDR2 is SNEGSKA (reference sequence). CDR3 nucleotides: TGCAGTGCTAGTAGGTTCAGGACCCCCCCTTTTAGCGGCAATCAGCCCCAGCATTTT. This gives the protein CSASRFRTPPFSGNQPQHF.

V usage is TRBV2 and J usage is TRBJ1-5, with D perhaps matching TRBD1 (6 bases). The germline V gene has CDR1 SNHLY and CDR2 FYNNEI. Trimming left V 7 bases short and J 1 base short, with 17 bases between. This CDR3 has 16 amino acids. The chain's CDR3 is CASTLSWGQSNQPQHF. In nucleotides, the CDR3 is TGTGCCAGCACGCTCTCATGGGGGCAGAGCAATCAGCCCCAGCATTTT. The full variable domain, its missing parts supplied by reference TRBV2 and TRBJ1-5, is EPEVTQTPSHQVTQMGQEVILRCVPISNHLYFYWYRQILGQKVEFLVSFYNNEISEKSEIFDDQFSVERPDGSNFTLKIRSTKLEDSAMYFCASTLSWGQSNQPQHFGDGTRLSIL.

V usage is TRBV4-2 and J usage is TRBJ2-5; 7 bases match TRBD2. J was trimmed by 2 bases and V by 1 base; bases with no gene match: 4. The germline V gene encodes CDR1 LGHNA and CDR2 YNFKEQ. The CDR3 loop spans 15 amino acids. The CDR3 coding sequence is TGTGCCAGCAGCCAAGGTCCAGCGGGGCAAGAGACCCAGTACTTC. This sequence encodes CASSQGPAGQETQYF.

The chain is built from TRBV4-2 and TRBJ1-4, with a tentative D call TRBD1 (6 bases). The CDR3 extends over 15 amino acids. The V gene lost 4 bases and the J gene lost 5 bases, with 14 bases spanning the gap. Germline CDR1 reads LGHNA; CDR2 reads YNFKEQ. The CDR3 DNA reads TGTGCCAGCAGCCCCGTAGGGGGGGGGAATGAAAAACTGTTTTTT. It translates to CASSPVGGGNEKLFF.